This T cell receptor beta chain was identified during a study of cytomegalovirus exposure and HLA in healthy donors. CDR3 length: 14 amino acids. J gave up 8 bases and V 5 bases, and 8 bases lay outside the gene matches. Germline loops: CDR1 SGHTA, CDR2 FQGTGA. PCR amplification relied on 60 Vbeta primers (plus 13 Jbeta primers). Sequencing used immunoSEQ multiplex PCR; TCRdb keeps in-frame clones, though not all of them. The sample contains roughly 160,000 clones, almost 75% of which appear only once. Sequencing was done on a sample of PBMCs. This clonotype originated in a woman younger than 35 in good health and CMV-seropositive. The rearrangement uses TRBV7-3 and TRBJ2-1; TRBD1 agrees at 8 bases. CDR3 region: CASSPGQGRYEQFF. The CDR3 DNA follows: TGTGCCAGCAGCCCAGGACAGGGACGGTATGAGCAGTTCTTC.